This TCR beta chain was captured in a study of control samples from healthy donors and cancer patients (dated by TCRdb to 2020 to 2022). The method was the immunoSEQ multiplex PCR assay. In its TCRdb copy, this immuneACCESS table keeps in-frame sequences only and misses some clones. Where compared with another copy, unresolved V genes explain less than half of these, and the others have no known cause. This sample is represented by 54,000 or so clones; roughly 94% of them were singletons. The ten largest account for approximately 2.3% of the sample. Unmatched junction bases come to 0, with V trimmed by 1 base and J by 6 bases. Its CDR3 holds 14 amino acids, cysteine through phenylalanine. Of the read, only the CDR3 DNA is kept; its 42 bases are in frame from base 1. The germline V gene specifies SGHAT as CDR1 and FQNNGV as CDR2. On this clone itself: Its binding antigen is unknown. No base quality values were provided; no much bigger clone lies one nucleotide off.

The chain couples TRBV11-2 to TRBJ2-2; 9 central bases correspond to TRBD2. The TCR sequence derives from a man younger than 45 in good health. Sequencing was done on a sample of blood. The CDR3 reads CASSLVAGAGELFF. The sequenced DNA is TGTGCCAGCAGCTTAGTAGCGGGGGCCGGGGAGCTGTTTTTT.